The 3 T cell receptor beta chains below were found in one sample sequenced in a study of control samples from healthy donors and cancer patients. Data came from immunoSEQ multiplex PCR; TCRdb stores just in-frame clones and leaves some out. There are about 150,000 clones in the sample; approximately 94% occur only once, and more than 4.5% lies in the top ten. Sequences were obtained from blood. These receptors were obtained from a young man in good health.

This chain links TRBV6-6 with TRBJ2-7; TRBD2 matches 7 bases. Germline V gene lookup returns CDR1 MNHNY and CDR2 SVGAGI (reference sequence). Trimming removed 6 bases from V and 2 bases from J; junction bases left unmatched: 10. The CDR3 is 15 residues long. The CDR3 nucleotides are TGTGCCAGCAGAGGAACTAGCGAGGTTACCTACGAGCAGTACTTC. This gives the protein CASRGTSEVTYEQYF.

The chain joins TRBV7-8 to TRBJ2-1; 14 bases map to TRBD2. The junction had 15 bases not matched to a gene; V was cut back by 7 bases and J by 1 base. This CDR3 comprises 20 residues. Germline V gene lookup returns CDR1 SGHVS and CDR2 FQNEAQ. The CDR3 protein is CASNHAPGLAGVGSYNEQFF. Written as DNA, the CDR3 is TGTGCCAGCAACCATGCGCCGGGACTAGCGGGAGTCGGGTCCTACAATGAGCAGTTCTTC.

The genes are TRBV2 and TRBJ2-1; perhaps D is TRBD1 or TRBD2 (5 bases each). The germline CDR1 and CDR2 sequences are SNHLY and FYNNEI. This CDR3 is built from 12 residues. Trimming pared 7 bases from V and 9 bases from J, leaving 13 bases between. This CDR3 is CASTTQGTEQFF. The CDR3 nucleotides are TGTGCCAGCACCACCCAAGGGACTGAGCAGTTCTTC.